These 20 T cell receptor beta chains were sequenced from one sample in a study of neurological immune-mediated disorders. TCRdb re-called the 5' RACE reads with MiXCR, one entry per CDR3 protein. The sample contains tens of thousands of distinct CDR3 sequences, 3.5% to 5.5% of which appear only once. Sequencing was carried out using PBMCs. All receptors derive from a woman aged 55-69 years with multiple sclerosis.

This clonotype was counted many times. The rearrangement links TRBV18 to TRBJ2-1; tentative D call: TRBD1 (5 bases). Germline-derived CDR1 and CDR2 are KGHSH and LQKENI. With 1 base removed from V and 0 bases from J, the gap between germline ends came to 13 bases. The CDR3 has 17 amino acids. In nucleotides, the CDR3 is TGTGCCAGCTCACCACAAAGACAGAAAAGCTCCTACAATGAGCAGTTCTTC. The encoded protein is CASSPQRQKSSYNEQFF.

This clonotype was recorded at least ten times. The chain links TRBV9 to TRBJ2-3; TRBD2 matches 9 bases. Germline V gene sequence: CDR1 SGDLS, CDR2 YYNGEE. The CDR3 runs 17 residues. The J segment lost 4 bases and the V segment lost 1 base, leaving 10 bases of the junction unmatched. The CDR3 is CASSVFAGGLLADTQYF. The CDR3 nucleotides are TGTGCCAGCAGCGTATTCGCGGGGGGGCTTCTCGCAGATACGCAGTATTTT.

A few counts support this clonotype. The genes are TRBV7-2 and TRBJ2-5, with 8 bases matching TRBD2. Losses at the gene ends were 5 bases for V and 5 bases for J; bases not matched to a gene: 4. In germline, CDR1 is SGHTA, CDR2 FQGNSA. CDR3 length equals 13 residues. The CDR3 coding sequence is TGTGCCAGCAGCCGGGGGGGCTATGAGACCCAGTACTTC. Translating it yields CASSRGGYETQYF.

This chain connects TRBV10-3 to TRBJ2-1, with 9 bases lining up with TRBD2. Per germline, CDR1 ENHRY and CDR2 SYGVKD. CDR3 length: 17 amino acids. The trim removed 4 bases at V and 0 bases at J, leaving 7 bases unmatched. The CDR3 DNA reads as TGTGCCATCAGTGGAGCTAGCGGGACGAGCTCCTACAATGAGCAGTTCTTC. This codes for CAISGASGTSSYNEQFF.

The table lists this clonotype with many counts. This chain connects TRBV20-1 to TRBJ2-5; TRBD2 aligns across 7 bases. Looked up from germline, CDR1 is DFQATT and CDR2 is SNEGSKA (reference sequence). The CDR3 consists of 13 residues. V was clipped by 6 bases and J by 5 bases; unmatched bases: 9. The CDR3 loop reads CSAKTGGKETQYF. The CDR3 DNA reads TGCAGTGCCAAGACGGGGGGAAAGGAGACCCAGTACTTC.

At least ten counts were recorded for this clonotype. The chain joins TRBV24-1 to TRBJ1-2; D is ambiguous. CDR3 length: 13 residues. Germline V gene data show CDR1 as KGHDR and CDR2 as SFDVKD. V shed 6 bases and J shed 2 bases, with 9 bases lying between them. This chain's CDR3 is CATSIEENYGYTF. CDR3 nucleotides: TGTGCCACCAGTATCGAGGAAAACTATGGCTACACCTTC.

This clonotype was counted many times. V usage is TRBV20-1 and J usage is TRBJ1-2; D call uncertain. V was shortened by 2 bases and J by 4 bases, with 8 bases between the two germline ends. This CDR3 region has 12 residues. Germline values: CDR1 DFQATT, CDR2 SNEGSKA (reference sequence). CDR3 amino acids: CSARRTPYGYTF. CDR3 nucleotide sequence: TGCAGTGCTAGACGTACCCCCTATGGCTACACCTTC.

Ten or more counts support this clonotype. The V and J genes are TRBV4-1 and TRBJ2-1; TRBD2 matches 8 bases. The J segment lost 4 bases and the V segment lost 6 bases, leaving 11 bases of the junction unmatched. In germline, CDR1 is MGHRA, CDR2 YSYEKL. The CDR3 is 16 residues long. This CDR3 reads CASRQPGGTRYNEQFF. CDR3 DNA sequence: TGCGCCAGCAGGCAGCCGGGCGGGACTAGGTACAATGAGCAGTTCTTC.

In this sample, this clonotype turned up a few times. CDR3 loop: CASSPGDRVVYGYTF. CDR3 sequence (DNA): TGTGCCAGCAGTCCGGGAGACAGGGTGGTCTATGGCTACACCTTC. V and J are TRBV12-3 or TRBV12-4 and TRBJ1-2, with 7 bases that match TRBD1. V shed 5 bases and J 4 bases; nucleotides not matched to a gene: 10. The CDR3 is 15 amino acids.

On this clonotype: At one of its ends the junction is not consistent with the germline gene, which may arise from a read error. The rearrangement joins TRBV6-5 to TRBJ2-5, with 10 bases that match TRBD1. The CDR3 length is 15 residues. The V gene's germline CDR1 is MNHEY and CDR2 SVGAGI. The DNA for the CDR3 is TGTGCCAACAGTTTACAGACAGGGGGCTTGGAGACCCAGTACTTC. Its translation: CANSLQTGGLETQYF.

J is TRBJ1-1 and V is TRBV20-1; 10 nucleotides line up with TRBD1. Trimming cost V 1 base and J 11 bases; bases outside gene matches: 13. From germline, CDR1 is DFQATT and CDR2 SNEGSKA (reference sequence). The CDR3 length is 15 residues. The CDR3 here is CSARAHGQGGLKAFF. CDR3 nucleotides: TGCAGTGCTAGAGCTCACGGACAGGGGGGATTGAAGGCTTTCTTT.

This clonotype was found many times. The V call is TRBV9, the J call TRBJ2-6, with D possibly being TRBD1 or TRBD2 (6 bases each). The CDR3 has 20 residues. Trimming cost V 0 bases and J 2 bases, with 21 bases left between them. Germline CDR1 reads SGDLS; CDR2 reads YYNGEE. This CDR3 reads CASSVDLSGGYRPGANVLTF. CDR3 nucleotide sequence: TGTGCCAGCAGCGTAGATCTCTCCGGGGGCTATCGACCTGGGGCCAACGTCCTGACTTTC.

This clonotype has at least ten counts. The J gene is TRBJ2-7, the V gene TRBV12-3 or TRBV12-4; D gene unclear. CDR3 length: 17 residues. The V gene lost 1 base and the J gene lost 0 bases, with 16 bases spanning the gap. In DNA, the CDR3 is TGTGCCAGCAGTTTAGATCGACTTTACGGTTTCTCCTACGAGCAGTACTTC. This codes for CASSLDRLYGFSYEQYF.

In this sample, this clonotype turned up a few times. CDR3: CASSLERDTQYF. The DNA of the CDR3 is TGCGCCAGCAGCTTGGAGCGGGATACGCAGTATTTT. The chain links TRBV5-1 to TRBJ2-3, with a possible D match to TRBD2 (5 bases). Trimming shortened V by 0 bases and J by 6 bases, and 5 bases separated the two germline ends. From germline, CDR1 is SGHRS and CDR2 YFSETQ. The CDR3 contains 12 residues.

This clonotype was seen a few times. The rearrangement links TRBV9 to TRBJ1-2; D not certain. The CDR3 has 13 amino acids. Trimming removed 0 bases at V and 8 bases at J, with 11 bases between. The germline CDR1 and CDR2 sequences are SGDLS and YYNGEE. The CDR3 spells CASSVDPLGGYTF. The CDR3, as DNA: TGTGCCAGCAGCGTAGACCCCTTGGGGGGCTACACCTTC. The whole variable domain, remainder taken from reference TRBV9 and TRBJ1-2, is DSGVTQTPKHLITATGQRVTLRCSPRSGDLSVYWYQQSLDQGLQFLIQYYNGEERAKGNILERFSAQQFPDLHSELNLSSLELGDSALYFCASSVDPLGGYTFGSGTRLTVV.

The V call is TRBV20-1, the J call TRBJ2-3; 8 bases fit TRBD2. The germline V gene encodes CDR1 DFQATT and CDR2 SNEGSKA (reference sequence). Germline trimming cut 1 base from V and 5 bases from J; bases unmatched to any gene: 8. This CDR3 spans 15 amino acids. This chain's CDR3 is CSARVRGRSGDTQYF. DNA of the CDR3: TGCAGTGCTAGAGTTCGCGGGAGGAGTGGAGATACGCAGTATTTT.

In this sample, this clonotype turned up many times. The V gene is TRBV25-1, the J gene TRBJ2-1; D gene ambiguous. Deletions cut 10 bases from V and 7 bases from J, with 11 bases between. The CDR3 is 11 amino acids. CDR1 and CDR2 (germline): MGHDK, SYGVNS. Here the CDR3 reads CATHGVNEQFF. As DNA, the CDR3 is TGTGCCACTCATGGGGTTAATGAGCAGTTCTTC.

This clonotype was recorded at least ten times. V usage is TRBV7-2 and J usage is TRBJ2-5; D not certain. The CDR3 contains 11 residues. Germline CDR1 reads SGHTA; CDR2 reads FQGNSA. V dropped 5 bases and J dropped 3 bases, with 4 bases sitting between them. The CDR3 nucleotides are TGTGCCAGCAGCATAGAAGAGACCCAGTACTTC. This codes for CASSIEETQYF.

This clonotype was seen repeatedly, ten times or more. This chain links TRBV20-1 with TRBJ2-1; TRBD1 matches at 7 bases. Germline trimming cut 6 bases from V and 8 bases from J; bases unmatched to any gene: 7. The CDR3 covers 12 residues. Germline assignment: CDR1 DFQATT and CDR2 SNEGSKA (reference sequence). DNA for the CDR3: TGCAGTGCCAACCGACAGGGCGATGAGCAGTTCTTC. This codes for CSANRQGDEQFF.

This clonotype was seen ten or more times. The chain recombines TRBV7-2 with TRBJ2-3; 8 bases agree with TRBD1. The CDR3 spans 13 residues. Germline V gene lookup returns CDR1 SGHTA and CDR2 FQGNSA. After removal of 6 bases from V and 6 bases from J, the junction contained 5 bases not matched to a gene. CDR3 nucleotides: TGTGCCAGCAGACCAGGGGGCGTGGATACGCAGTATTTT. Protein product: CASRPGGVDTQYF.